The next 10 T cell receptor beta chains were all read from a single sample in a study of response to subunit inactivated influenza vaccine (dated by TCRdb to 2017 to 2018). The library was made by RT-PCR. The instrument was an Illumina HiSeq 2500. TCRdb cleaned the public reads at Q25 with fastp, built clones with MiXCR and kept in-frame beta chains. Rows merge per CDR3 protein into single entries with the most common DNA and genes. For this sample the table gives more than 550,000 distinct CDR3 sequences, of which over 9.5% were detected only once. The ten largest clones capture 10% to 13% of the sample. The sequenced sample was PBMCs from blood, obtained on the day of vaccination. The receptors were sampled from a man over 45 who received an inactivated influenza vaccine. Donor details come from another sample of the same person, matched by shared clones.

The CDR3 coding sequence is TGTGCCATCAGACAGGAGTGGGCTCAGCCCCAGCATTTT. Translating gives CAIRQEWAQPQHF. The chain recombines TRBV10-3 with TRBJ1-5; D is possibly TRBD1 (5 bases). The CDR3 extends over 13 amino acids. Germline V gene lookup returns CDR1 ENHRY and CDR2 SYGVKD. The V end lost 6 bases, the J end lost 6 bases, and 12 bases lay between the germline ends.

The chain recombines TRBV20-1 with TRBJ2-7, with TRBD1 matching over 11 bases. The CDR3 totals 13 residues. With 5 bases clipped from V and 6 bases from J, the junction kept 6 bases outside the gene matches. Germline CDR1 reads DFQATT; CDR2 reads SNEGSKA (reference sequence). The CDR3 reads CSAGGTGGREQYF. CDR3 DNA: TGCAGTGCTGGCGGGACAGGGGGGCGCGAGCAGTACTTC.

This clonotype occurred a few times. The chain's CDR3 is CASSAGKTAISYNEQFF. CDR3 coding DNA: TGTGCCAGCAGCGCGGGGAAGACAGCGATTTCCTACAATGAGCAGTTCTTC. V is TRBV5-6 and J is TRBJ2-1; a weak D match, TRBD2 (6 bases). Germline V gives CDR1 SGHDT, CDR2 YYEEEE. The CDR3 spans 17 residues. V lost 4 bases and J lost 1, with 18 bases in between.

This clonotype was found many times. The chain employs TRBV6-1 and TRBJ1-2; 7 bases fit TRBD1. J lost 4 bases, V lost 6 bases, and 2 bases had no gene match. Germline-derived CDR1 and CDR2 are MNHNS and SASEGT. CDR3 size: 12 residues. The CDR3 bases are TGTGCCAGCAGAACAGGGGCCTATGGCTACACCTTC. It is translated as CASRTGAYGYTF.

This clonotype has just a few counts. The rearrangement links TRBV4-1 to TRBJ1-4; maybe TRBD1 (5 bases). CDR3 length equals 17 residues. Per the germline V gene, CDR1 is MGHRA and CDR2 is YSYEKL. Trimming stripped 0 bases from V and 5 bases from J, with 16 bases between. The chain's CDR3 is CASSQEVSRTLNEKLFF. CDR3 sequence (DNA): TGCGCCAGCAGCCAAGAGGTTTCTCGGACATTGAATGAAAAACTGTTTTTT.

The chain has TRBV7-3 and TRBJ2-2; the D gene is possibly TRBD2 (5 bases). The CDR3 extends over 13 amino acids. V lost 4 bases, J lost 5 bases, and 8 bases lay in between. Germline lookup yields CDR1 SGHTA and CDR2 FQGTGA. DNA for the CDR3: TGTGCCAGCAGCTACCAGCGGACCGGGGAGCTGTTTTTT. Translated: CASSYQRTGELFF.

The table lists this clonotype with a few counts. V usage is TRBV5-1 and J usage is TRBJ2-2, with D uncertain. V lost 1 base and J 7 bases, leaving 5 bases between the germline ends. Per germline, CDR1 SGHRS and CDR2 YFSETQ. The CDR3 is made up of 12 amino acids. The CDR3 sequence is CASSLNGGELFF. The DNA for the CDR3 is TGCGCCAGCAGCTTGAACGGCGGGGAGCTGTTTTTT.

This clonotype was found a few times. This chain joins TRBV4-1 and TRBJ2-3; TRBD2 matches 7 bases. The CDR3 runs 15 residues. Germline trimming cut 4 bases from V and 1 base from J; bases unmatched to any gene: 5. Germline assignment: CDR1 MGHRA and CDR2 YSYEKL. The CDR3 region is CASSRPGGRTDTQYF. The CDR3 nucleotides read TGCGCCAGCAGCCGGCCGGGGGGTCGCACAGATACGCAGTATTTT.

J is TRBJ2-3 and V is TRBV28, with 7 positions matching TRBD1. CDR3 length: 14 amino acids. With 6 bases clipped from V and 2 bases from J, the junction kept 5 bases outside the gene matches. The V gene's germline CDR1 is MDHEN and CDR2 SYDVKM. Here the CDR3 DNA reads TGTGCCAGCAGGAGGGGGCATAACACAGATACGCAGTATTTT. Amino acids: CASRRGHNTDTQYF.

J is TRBJ2-2 and V is TRBV20-1, with D tentatively TRBD2 (5 bases). Trimming removed 6 bases at V and 3 bases at J, with 14 bases between. The CDR3 is 14 residues long. In germline, CDR1 is DFQATT, CDR2 SNEGSKA (reference sequence). CDR3: CSAPDGSYTGELFF. CDR3 DNA sequence: TGCAGTGCCCCAGATGGGAGTTACACCGGGGAGCTGTTTTTT.